The clone carrying this T cell receptor beta chain was observed a handful of times. Its specificity is unknown. The entry originates in a study of PD-1 blockade in classical Hodgkin lymphoma. About the study: Nivolumab dosed at 3 mg/kg went to patients intravenously every 2 weeks.

Relapse after autologous stem cell transplantation occurred in every patient, and brentuximab vedotin exposure varied. Regarding the study as a whole: The drivers behind the repertoire differences, possibly disease activity or prior therapy, remain undefined. Diminished baseline TCR diversity has been reported in newly diagnosed patients relative to healthy donors. Those achieving complete response showed baseline diversity like newly diagnosed patients.

This CDR3 spans 12 amino acids. Germline CDR1 reads LNHDA; CDR2 reads SQIVND (reference sequence). V was pared by 5 bases and J by 4 bases, with 8 bases between. The data were produced by immunoSEQ multiplex PCR, yet TCRdb's version contains in-frame clones alone and is incomplete. The table includes around 40,000 clones, about 77% detected once. The source material was peripheral blood mononuclear cells (PBMCs), sampled at baseline. This TCR came from a human donor with classical Hodgkin lymphoma. This sequence joins TRBV19 and TRBJ1-1; D may be TRBD1 (5 bases). DNA of the CDR3: TGTGCCAGTAGTGCAGGGTTCACTGAAGCTTTCTTT. Translating gives CASSAGFTEAFF.